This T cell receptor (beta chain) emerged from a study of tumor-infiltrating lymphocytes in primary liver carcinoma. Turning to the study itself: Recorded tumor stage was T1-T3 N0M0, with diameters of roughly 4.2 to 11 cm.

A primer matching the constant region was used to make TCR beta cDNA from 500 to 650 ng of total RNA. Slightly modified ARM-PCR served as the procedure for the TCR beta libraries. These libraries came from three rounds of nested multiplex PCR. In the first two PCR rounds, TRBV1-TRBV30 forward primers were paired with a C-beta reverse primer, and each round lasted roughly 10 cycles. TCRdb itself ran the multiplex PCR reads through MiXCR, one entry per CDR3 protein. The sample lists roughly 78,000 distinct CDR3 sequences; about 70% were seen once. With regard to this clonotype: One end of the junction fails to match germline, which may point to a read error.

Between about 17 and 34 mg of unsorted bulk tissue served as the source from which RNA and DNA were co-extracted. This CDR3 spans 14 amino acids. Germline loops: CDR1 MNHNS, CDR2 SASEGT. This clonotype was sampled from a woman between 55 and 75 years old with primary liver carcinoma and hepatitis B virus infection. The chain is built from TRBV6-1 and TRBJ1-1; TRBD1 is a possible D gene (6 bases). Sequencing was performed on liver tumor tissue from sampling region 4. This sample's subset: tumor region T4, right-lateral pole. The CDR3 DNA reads TGTGCCAGCAGGGTCGACCCAGGGGACACTGAAGCCTTCTTT. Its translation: CASRVDPGDTEAFF.